Below, 26 T cell receptor beta chains from the same sample are listed, as sequenced in a study of cytomegalovirus exposure and HLA in healthy donors. PCR was performed using 60 Vbeta and 13 Jbeta primers. TCRdb's table, derived via immunoSEQ multiplex PCR, lists solely in-frame clones and lacks some. The sample consists of about 240,000 clones, approximately 82% of them appearing once. Sequencing was done on a sample of PBMCs. Receptors were obtained from a woman aged 55-70 years in good health and CMV-seropositive.

This clone was counted once. This CDR3 reads CASSPTVKDTQYF. The CDR3 nucleotides are TGTGCCAGCAGCCCCACGGTCAAAGATACGCAGTATTTT. The chain uses TRBV7-3 and TRBJ2-3; D not certain. The ends were cut back, 5 bases at V and 5 bases at J, with 11 bases in the middle. Looked up from germline, CDR1 is SGHTA and CDR2 is FQGTGA. The CDR3 covers 13 residues.

The chain couples TRBV4-1 to TRBJ1-3, with unresolved D. CDR1 is MGHRA and CDR2 is YSYEKL in the germline V gene. Trimming removed 0 bases at V and 2 bases at J, with 8 bases between. This CDR3 contains 15 residues. This CDR3 reads CASSQDPTAGNTIYF. CDR3 DNA: TGCGCCAGCAGCCAAGATCCTACTGCTGGAAACACCATATATTTT.

The chain couples TRBV6-1 to TRBJ1-5; 7 positions match TRBD1. Per germline, CDR1 MNHNS and CDR2 SASEGT. J lost 15 bases, V lost 2 bases, and 13 bases had no gene match. CDR3 length: 14 residues. The CDR3 coding sequence is TGTGCCAGCAGTGAACAGGGGGTTGTCAGACAGCGGCATTTT. As protein: CASSEQGVVRQRHF.

V gene TRBV10-2 combines with J gene TRBJ1-6; 7 bases agree with TRBD1. Germline V gives CDR1 WSHSY, CDR2 SAAADI. V gave up 0 bases and J gave up 7 bases; unmatched junction bases: 3. This CDR3 contains 15 residues. The CDR3 loop reads CASSESLTGNSPLHF. The CDR3 coding sequence is TGCGCCAGCAGTGAGTCCCTGACAGGGAATTCACCCCTCCACTTT.

J is TRBJ2-1 and V is TRBV5-1, with 9 bases that match TRBD2. The germline gives CDR1 SGHRS, CDR2 YFSETQ. J gave up 8 bases and V 7 bases, and 10 bases lay outside the gene matches. The CDR3 is 14 amino acids. CDR3 sequence (DNA): TGCGCCAGCCAAGGGGTAGCGGGAGTTGATGAGCAGTTCTTC. It codes for CASQGVAGVDEQFF.

The CDR3 is CASSELRIGYTF. DNA for the CDR3: TGTGCCAGCAGTGAATTGCGGATTGGCTACACCTTC. V is TRBV2 and J is TRBJ1-2; D not resolved. Looked up from germline, CDR1 is SNHLY and CDR2 is FYNNEI. The length of the CDR3 is 12 residues. The V and J ends lost 2 bases and 7 bases respectively, with 8 bases between them.

The rearrangement uses TRBV29-1 and TRBJ1-1, with D maybe TRBD1 (5 bases). Germline-derived CDR1 and CDR2 are SQVTM and ANQGSEA. This CDR3 comprises 14 residues. V was cut by 4 bases and J by 5 bases, with 17 bases left in between. CDR3 in amino acids: CSVGLGGKPTEAFF. CDR3 DNA: TGCAGCGTTGGACTTGGGGGGAAACCGACTGAAGCTTTCTTT.

This clone has more than one count but fewer than ten. The genes are TRBV27 and TRBJ2-2, with D unclear. V shed 1 base and J shed 5 bases, with 11 bases lying between them. The CDR3 runs 15 residues. The V gene's germline CDR1 is MNHEY and CDR2 SMNVEV (reference sequence). For the CDR3, the DNA is TGTGCCAGCAGTTTATATTCAGTTGGTACCGGGGAGCTGTTTTTT. Translated, it gives CASSLYSVGTGELFF.

This chain links TRBV19 with TRBJ2-7; D may be TRBD2 (6 bases). Germline values: CDR1 LNHDA, CDR2 SQIVND (reference sequence). The CDR3 is 14 residues long. Trimming took 5 bases from V and 6 from J, leaving 17 bases between them. Written as DNA, the CDR3 is TGTGCCAGTAGTCCTCACGGGAGAGGTACCGAGCAGTACTTC. Translation: CASSPHGRGTEQYF.

The CDR3 bases are TGTGCCAGCAGCTTTGGGGAAGGGGCCGAGGGCTACACCTTC. Translation gives CASSFGEGAEGYTF. The rearrangement links TRBV7-9 to TRBJ1-2; a weak D match, TRBD1 (5 bases). The CDR3 consists of 14 residues. Germline V gene sequence: CDR1 SEHNR, CDR2 FQNEAQ (reference sequence). V lost 3 bases and J 8 bases, leaving 16 bases between the germline ends.

The rearrangement uses TRBV27 and TRBJ2-7; 9 bases match TRBD1. The germline gives CDR1 MNHEY, CDR2 SMNVEV (reference sequence). Trimming took 3 bases from V and 2 from J; bases not matched to a gene: 5. This CDR3 is 15 amino acids long. CDR3 DNA: TGTGCCAGCAGTTTGGCCGGGACAGGGACCTACGAGCAGTACTTC. Its translation: CASSLAGTGTYEQYF.

The table lists this clone with a count of one. The chain is built from TRBV7-8 and TRBJ2-7, with 7 bases matching TRBD2. Germline loops: CDR1 SGHVS, CDR2 FQNEAQ. The trim removed 6 bases at V and 3 bases at J, leaving 14 bases unmatched. The CDR3 extends over 16 amino acids. CDR3 bases: TGTGCCAGCAGGCTTCAGCCCGGGACTAACGTCTACGAGCAGTACTTC. This codes for CASRLQPGTNVYEQYF.

The rearrangement joins TRBV13 to TRBJ2-3, with D possibly matching TRBD2 (6 bases). Germline loops: CDR1 PRHDT, CDR2 FYEKMQ (reference sequence). V lost 4 bases to trimming and J lost 3 bases, with 23 bases between them. CDR3 length equals 18 residues. CDR3 DNA sequence: TGTGCCAGCAGCTCACCACACAATCCGGGACTGGAAACAGATACGCAGTATTTT. Encoded protein: CASSSPHNPGLETDTQYF.

The chain recombines TRBV18 with TRBJ2-7, with D perhaps TRBD1 (5 bases). The CDR3 has 15 residues. The V and J ends lost 6 bases and 2 bases respectively, with 17 bases between them. Germline values: CDR1 KGHSH, CDR2 LQKENI. In DNA, the CDR3 is TGTGCCAGCTCGCCCGACAGCCCGTTTACCTACGAGCAGTACTTC. Its protein product is CASSPDSPFTYEQYF.

There are a few counts of this clone. The V call is TRBV5-1, the J call TRBJ2-3, with TRBD2 matching over 9 bases. Germline values: CDR1 SGHRS, CDR2 YFSETQ. The CDR3 is 15 residues long. After removal of 5 bases from V and 1 base from J, the junction contained 5 bases not matched to a gene. CDR3 sequence reads: CASRRTSDRTDTQYF. Here the CDR3 DNA reads TGCGCCAGCAGACGGACTAGCGACCGCACAGATACGCAGTATTTT.

This chain joins TRBV7-9 and TRBJ1-5; TRBD1 matches 7 bases. The V segment lost 5 bases and the J segment 6 bases; nucleotides outside the gene matches: 13. The CDR3 runs 16 residues. Germline values: CDR1 SEHNR, CDR2 FQNEAQ (reference sequence). CDR3 coding DNA: TGTGCCAGCAGCAAAAAGACAGGGTTAGATAGTCAGCCCCAGCATTTT. Its translation is CASSKKTGLDSQPQHF.

This sequence joins TRBV5-4 and TRBJ2-1, with 9 nucleotides matching TRBD2. Germline loops: CDR1 SGHNT, CDR2 YYREEE (reference sequence). CDR3 length equals 17 residues. The J segment lost 7 bases and the V segment lost 4 bases, leaving 15 bases of the junction unmatched. CDR3 in DNA: TGTGCCAGCAGCGCCTCTAGCGGGGTTTGGGTCAGGAATGAGCAGTTCTTC. Encoded protein: CASSASSGVWVRNEQFF.

V and J are TRBV5-1 and TRBJ1-4; D might be TRBD1 (6 bases). The germline V gene has CDR1 SGHRS and CDR2 YFSETQ. Trimming left V 1 base short and J 6 bases short, with 13 bases between. This CDR3 is built from 15 residues. Written as DNA, the CDR3 is TGCGCCAGCAGCTTGACTAAAAGGACAGATGAAAAACTGTTTTTT. Translated, it gives CASSLTKRTDEKLFF.

Only one count was recorded for this clone. J is TRBJ1-6 and V is TRBV10-3; 9 positions match TRBD1. This CDR3 spans 17 amino acids. V lost 5 bases and J lost 4; bases outside the gene matches: 9. Germline V lookup: CDR1 ENHRY, CDR2 SYGVKD. The CDR3 region is CAISSTGTGTYNSPLHF. Written as DNA, the CDR3 is TGTGCCATCAGTAGTACCGGGACAGGGACGTATAATTCACCCCTCCACTTT.

This chain joins TRBV2 and TRBJ1-1; TRBD1 agrees at 8 bases. Germline values: CDR1 SNHLY, CDR2 FYNNEI. Germline trimming cut 6 bases from V and 3 bases from J; bases unmatched to any gene: 9. This CDR3 comprises 15 residues. CDR3 in DNA: TGTGCCAGCAGCCATGGACAGGGTATGGACACTGAAGCTTTCTTT. Protein: CASSHGQGMDTEAFF.

The DNA for the CDR3 is TGTGCCAGCAGCTTCGTTGCAACAGGCCTCTCTGGAAACACCATATATTTT. Translated, it gives CASSFVATGLSGNTIYF. The chain uses TRBV5-6 and TRBJ1-3, with D possibly matching TRBD1 (5 bases). CDR1 is SGHDT, CDR2 YYEEEE, per germline. The CDR3 extends over 17 amino acids. V was clipped by 2 bases and J by 0 bases, with 15 bases between them.

The V gene is TRBV19, the J gene TRBJ1-1; a weak D match, TRBD1 (6 bases). V gave up 7 bases and J gave up 3 bases, with 12 bases separating them. CDR1 is LNHDA and CDR2 is SQIVND in the germline V gene (reference sequence). The CDR3 has 13 residues. The CDR3 region is CASNNRADTEAFF. The CDR3 coding sequence is TGTGCCAGTAACAACAGGGCGGACACTGAAGCTTTCTTT.

This clone turned up a few times. The rearrangement links TRBV14 to TRBJ1-4, with 9 bases that match TRBD1. The CDR3 extends over 19 amino acids. Germline V lookup: CDR1 SGHDN, CDR2 FVKESK. J lost 7 bases, V lost 0 bases, and 15 bases had no gene match. The CDR3 reads CASSQDGTGTVMAIEKLFF. The CDR3 DNA sequence: TGTGCCAGCAGCCAAGATGGGACAGGGACCGTCATGGCAATTGAAAAACTGTTTTTT.

The chain is built from TRBV6-1 and TRBJ2-5, with no clear D. There are 15 residues in the CDR3. The V and J ends lost 0 bases and 2 bases respectively, with 10 bases between them. The germline gives CDR1 MNHNS, CDR2 SASEGT. The CDR3 DNA reads TGTGCCAGCAGTGAAGCGGTCGCGGTGCAAGAGACCCAGTACTTC. This encodes CASSEAVAVQETQYF.

The DNA for the CDR3 is TGTGCCAGCAGTGACAGGGAAGCCTATGGCTACACCTTC. Residues: CASSDREAYGYTF. The chain links TRBV6-1 to TRBJ1-2; D perhaps matches TRBD1 (5 bases). V was trimmed by 3 bases and J by 4 bases, leaving 9 bases between them. The V gene's germline CDR1 is MNHNS and CDR2 SASEGT. There are 13 residues in the CDR3.

The chain carries TRBV7-8 and TRBJ2-1; a weak D match, TRBD2 (5 bases). Germline V gene data show CDR1 as SGHVS and CDR2 as FQNEAQ. The V end lost 5 bases, the J end lost 4 bases, and 15 bases lay between the germline ends. The CDR3 sequence is 15 residues long. CDR3 loop: CASSPHEGRYNEQFF. CDR3 in DNA: TGTGCCAGCAGCCCGCACGAGGGAAGGTACAATGAGCAGTTCTTC.